These T cell receptor beta chains were read from a single sample in a study of identifying expanded T cells in peripheral blood. The repertoire was sequenced with immunoSEQ multiplex PCR; TCRdb's copy has only in-frame clones and lacks some. The sample has approximately 110,000 clones; approximately 90% are singletons. The sequencing input was blood. Receptor source: a person aged 18 to 75 in good health. Both conserved end residues are part of each CDR3. A D gene is named only where the DNA matches it firmly. Clone sizes are given selectively: once, few, many, or a class where the clone is expanded.

17	TRBD1	TRBJ2-7	NA	TRBV19	CASSIDRWGQGRNEQYF	TGTGCCAGTAGTATAGATCGATGGGGACAGGGTAGGAACGAGCAGTACTTC
11	NA	TRBJ2-6	NA	TRBV19	CASSIRSVLTF	TGTGCCAGTAGTATCCGTAGCGTCCTGACTTTC
14	NA	TRBJ2-5	NA	TRBV4-2	CASSRSDSRETQYF	TGTGCCAGCAGCCGATCCGACAGCCGGGAGACCCAGTACTTC
16	NA	TRBJ1-1	NA	TRBV11-1	CASSLRVRSVNTEAFF	TGTGCCAGCAGCTTACGGGTGCGAAGCGTGAACACTGAAGCTTTCTTT
16	TRBD1	TRBJ1-6	NA	TRBV6-6	CASSSGGQGPNSPLHF	TGTGCCAGCAGTTCCGGCGGACAGGGCCCAAATTCACCCCTCCACTTT
19	TRBD1	TRBJ1-5	NA	TRBV28	CASSLVEGRTGGSDQPQHF	TGTGCCAGCAGTCTAGTCGAAGGGAGAACAGGGGGCTCGGATCAGCCCCAGCATTTT
15	TRBD1	TRBJ2-2	NA	TRBV10-3	CAITGQGANTGELFF	TGTGCCATCACGGGGCAGGGGGCTAACACCGGGGAGCTGTTTTTT
15	NA	TRBJ1-2	NA	TRBV28	CASSFFVRGGGGYTF	TGTGCCAGCAGTTTTTTCGTTCGCGGAGGAGGCGGCTACACCTTC
18	TRBD2	TRBJ2-1	NA	TRBV14	CASSQDRVSGGPYNEQFF	TGTGCCAGCAGCCAAGATCGGGTTAGCGGGGGGCCATACAATGAGCAGTTCTTC
13	TRBD1	TRBJ2-7	NA	TRBV7-9	CASSRQGAGEQYF	TGTGCCAGCAGCCGACAGGGGGCCGGCGAGCAGTACTTC
15	NA	TRBJ2-2	NA	TRBV7-9	CASSASGLNTGELFF	TGTGCCAGCAGCGCAAGCGGCCTTAACACCGGGGAGCTGTTTTTT
13	NA	TRBJ1-6	few	TRBV25-1	CASRQASNSPLHF	TGTGCCAGCCGACAGGCCTCTAATTCACCCCTCCACTTT
15	TRBD2	TRBJ2-5	NA	TRBV7-9	CASSSVGEGQETQYF	TGTGCCAGCAGCTCCGTCGGGGAGGGACAAGAGACCCAGTACTTC
13	TRBD2	TRBJ2-5	NA	TRBV2	CATQGLAGGRQYF	TGTGCCACCCAGGGACTAGCGGGGGGACGCCAGTACTTC
19	TRBD1	TRBJ1-5	NA	TRBV19	CASSIATGGLKRSNQPQHF	TGTGCCAGTAGCATTGCGACAGGGGGCTTGAAGCGTAGCAATCAGCCCCAGCATTTT
14	NA	TRBJ1-2	NA	TRBV9	CASSAVGHRYGYTF	TGTGCCAGCAGTGCCGTGGGACACCGTTATGGCTACACCTTC
16	NA	TRBJ2-5	NA	TRBV9	CASSVGPGGPGETQYF	TGTGCCAGCAGCGTAGGGCCCGGGGGTCCGGGAGAGACCCAGTACTTC
10	NA	TRBJ2-7	NA	TRBV25-1	CASSEREQYF	TGTGCCAGCAGTGAACGGGAGCAGTACTTC
14	NA	TRBJ2-5	NA	TRBV9	CASSVAGGGETQYF	TGTGCCAGCAGCGTAGCGGGGGGCGGGGAGACCCAGTACTTC
14	NA	TRBJ1-1	NA	TRBV27	CASSPLGGRAEAFF	TGTGCCAGCAGTCCCCTTGGGGGGAGGGCTGAAGCTTTCTTT
14	NA	TRBJ2-5	NA	TRBV6-1	CASSEAARVETQYF	TGTGCCAGCAGTGAAGCGGCCCGGGTGGAGACCCAGTACTTC
13	NA	TRBJ1-5	NA	TRBV5-6	CASSWGEGQPQHF	TGTGCCAGCAGCTGGGGAGAAGGGCAGCCCCAGCATTTT
16	NA	TRBJ2-3	once	TRBV28	CASSLRPASSTDTQYF	TGTGCCAGCAGTTTAAGGCCAGCTTCTAGCACAGATACGCAGTATTTT
15	TRBD1	TRBJ2-5	NA	TRBV6-1	CASSDGAGGWETQYF	TGTGCCAGCAGTGATGGGGCAGGGGGCTGGGAGACCCAGTACTTC
14	NA	TRBJ1-3	few	TRBV7-2	CASSHQGGGNTIYF	TGTGCCAGCAGCCATCAGGGAGGTGGAAACACCATATATTTT
12	NA	TRBJ1-2	NA	TRBV6-5	CASSRGFYGYTF	TGTGCCAGCAGTAGGGGGTTCTATGGCTACACCTTC
15	TRBD1	TRBJ2-3	NA	TRBV11-2	CASRWGTGGADTQYF	TGTGCCAGCAGGTGGGGGACAGGGGGGGCAGATACGCAGTATTTT
15	NA	TRBJ2-7	NA	TRBV4-1	CASSQEGDLFYEQYF	TGCGCCAGCAGCCAAGAAGGGGACCTCTTCTACGAGCAGTACTTC
15	NA	TRBJ2-5	NA	TRBV27	CASSPSPGDQETQYF	TGTGCCAGCAGTCCGAGCCCAGGGGACCAAGAGACCCAGTACTTC
15	TRBD1	TRBJ2-7	NA	TRBV7-2	CASSLWDRGLVEQYF	TGTGCCAGCAGTTTATGGGACAGGGGGCTCGTCGAGCAGTACTTC
14	NA	TRBJ2-7	NA	TRBV19	CASSIAGPSREQYF	TGTGCCAGTAGTATAGCGGGCCCGAGTAGAGAGCAGTACTTC
15	NA	TRBJ2-1	once	TRBV6-5	CASGREGGPYNEQFF	TGTGCCAGCGGCAGAGAAGGGGGACCCTACAATGAGCAGTTCTTC
20	TRBD1	TRBJ2-1	NA	TRBV14	CASSQDFNPPVTGGKDEQFF	TGTGCCAGCAGCCAAGATTTCAACCCTCCCGTGACAGGGGGGAAAGATGAGCAGTTCTTC
13	NA	TRBJ2-1	NA	TRBV5-1	CASSLGKNNEQFF	TGCGCCAGCAGCTTAGGGAAGAACAATGAGCAGTTCTTC
16	TRBD2	TRBJ2-5	NA	TRBV7-8	CASSSSRTSGSGTQYF	TGTGCCAGCAGCTCCTCACGGACTAGCGGGTCGGGGACCCAGTACTTC
17	NA	TRBJ2-1	NA	TRBV4-1	CASSLRIQGGLYNEQFF	TGCGCCAGCAGCCTTCGAATACAGGGGGGGCTCTACAATGAGCAGTTCTTC
15	NA	TRBJ1-2	NA	TRBV6-5	CASSAGTTPNYGYTF	TGTGCCAGCAGCGCCGGGACCACACCAAACTATGGCTACACCTTC
14	NA	TRBJ2-4	NA	TRBV7-2	CASSSVGFKNIQYF	TGTGCCAGCAGCTCCGTAGGATTTAAAAACATTCAGTACTTC
15	TRBD1	TRBJ1-1	NA	TRBV30	CAWARGQGASTEAFF	TGTGCCTGGGCGCGGGGACAGGGGGCGAGCACTGAAGCTTTCTTT
16	TRBD2	TRBJ2-3	once	TRBV4-3	CASSLDLGGATDTQYF	TGCGCCAGCAGCCTCGACCTGGGAGGGGCCACAGATACGCAGTATTTT
13	TRBD1	TRBJ1-2	NA	TRBV10-2	CASSENRGYGYTF	TGCGCCAGCAGTGAGAACAGGGGCTATGGCTACACCTTC
14	NA	TRBJ1-3	few	TRBV28	CASSLQAGGNTIYF	TGTGCCAGCAGTCTCCAAGCGGGTGGAAACACCATATATTTT